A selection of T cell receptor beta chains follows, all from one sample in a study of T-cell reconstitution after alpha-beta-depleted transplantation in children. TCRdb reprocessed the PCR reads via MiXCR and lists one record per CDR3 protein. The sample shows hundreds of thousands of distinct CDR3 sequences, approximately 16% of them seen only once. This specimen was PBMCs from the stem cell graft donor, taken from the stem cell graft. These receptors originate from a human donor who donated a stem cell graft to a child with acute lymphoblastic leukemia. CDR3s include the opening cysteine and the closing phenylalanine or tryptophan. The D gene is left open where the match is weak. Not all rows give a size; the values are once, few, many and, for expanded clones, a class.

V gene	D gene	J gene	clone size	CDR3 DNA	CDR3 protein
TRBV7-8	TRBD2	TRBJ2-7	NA	TGTGCCAGCAGCTTAGTAGGGAGGGTAGCGGGAGGGACGCTTACCTACGAGCAGTACTTC	CASSLVGRVAGGTLTYEQYF
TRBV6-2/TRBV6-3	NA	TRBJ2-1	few	TGTGCCAGCAGCCCCGGAGAGGAGCAGTTCTTC	CASSPGEEQFF
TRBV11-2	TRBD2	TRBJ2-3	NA	TGTGCCAGCAGCCCAGTAGTAGTGATGGCTAGCGGAAGCACAGATACGCAGTATTTT	CASSPVVVMASGSTDTQYF
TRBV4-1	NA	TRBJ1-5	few	TGCGCCAGCAGCCAAGATACCGGATTCGGGCCCCAGCATTTT	CASSQDTGFGPQHF
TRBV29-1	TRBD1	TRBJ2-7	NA	TGCAGCTCCCGGGACAGGGTAAGCGAGCAGTACTTC	CSSRDRVSEQYF
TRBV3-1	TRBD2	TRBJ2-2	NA	TGTGCCAGCAGCCAACTAGCGGGCACCGGGGAGCTGTTTTTT	CASSQLAGTGELFF
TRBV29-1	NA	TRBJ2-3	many	TGCAGCGCACCGGGTACAGATACGCAGTATTTT	CSAPGTDTQYF
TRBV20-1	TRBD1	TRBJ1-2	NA	TGCAGTGCTTATGACAGGGGACACTATGGCTACACCTTC	CSAYDRGHYGYTF
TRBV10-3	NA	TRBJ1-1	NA	TGTGCCATCAGTGAACACTCAGGGAACACTGAAGCTTTCTTT	CAISEHSGNTEAFF
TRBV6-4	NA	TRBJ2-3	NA	TGTGCCAGCAGTGACTCCGCAGCAGATACGCAGTATTTT	CASSDSAADTQYF
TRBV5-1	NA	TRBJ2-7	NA	TGCGCCAGCGGCCCTGGGGCCGGGTTCTACGAGCAGTACTTC	CASGPGAGFYEQYF
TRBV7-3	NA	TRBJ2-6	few	TGTGCCAGCAGCTTAACGGCTCTTCGACATTGGGAGGCTCCCGGCTCTGGGGCCAACGTCCTGACTTTC	CASSLTALRHWEAPGSGANVLTF
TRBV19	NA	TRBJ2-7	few	TGTGCCAGTAGTATGGCTGCTTTAGTATACGAGCAGTACTTC	CASSMAALVYEQYF
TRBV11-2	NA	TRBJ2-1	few	TGTGCCAGCAGCCCTGGAGCAGGGGGCGGGAGTACGAATTACAATGAGCAGTTCTTC	CASSPGAGGGSTNYNEQFF
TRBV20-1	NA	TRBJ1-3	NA	TGCAGTGCTAGAGGGCCCAGCTCTGGAAACACCATATATTTT	CSARGPSSGNTIYF
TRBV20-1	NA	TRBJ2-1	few	TGCAGTGCTCATCTGGCGACCTACAATGAGCAGTTCTTC	CSAHLATYNEQFF
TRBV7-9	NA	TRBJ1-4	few	TGTGCCAGCAGCTCGCCGGTACTTAGCTTAGAAAAACTGTTTTTT	CASSSPVLSLEKLFF
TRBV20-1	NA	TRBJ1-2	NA	TGCAGTGCTCCGGGAATGGGCTATGGCTACACCTTC	CSAPGMGYGYTF
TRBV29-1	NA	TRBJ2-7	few	TGCAGCGTTCAGGAGTCCCTTCTCTCCTACGAGCAGTACTTC	CSVQESLLSYEQYF
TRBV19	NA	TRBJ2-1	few	TGTGCCAGTAGTACCGGACTGAGCTCCTACAATGAGCAGTTCTTC	CASSTGLSSYNEQFF
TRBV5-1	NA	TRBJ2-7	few	TGCGCCAGCAGCTTGGCCGATCCCTCTTACGAGCAGTACTTC	CASSLADPSYEQYF
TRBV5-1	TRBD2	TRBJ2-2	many	TGCGCCAGCAGCCGGACTAGCGGGAGCACCGGGGAGCTGTTTTTT	CASSRTSGSTGELFF
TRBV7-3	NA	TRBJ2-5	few	TGTGCCAGCAGCTTAAGCGGCCGGCCTCAAGAGACCCAGTACTTC	CASSLSGRPQETQYF
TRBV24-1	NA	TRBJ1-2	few	TGTGCCACCAGTGAAACAACAGGGTATGGCTACACCTTC	CATSETTGYGYTF
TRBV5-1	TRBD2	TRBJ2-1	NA	TGCGCCAGCAGCCCCCTTCTAGCGGGAGACTACAATGAGCAGTTCTTC	CASSPLLAGDYNEQFF
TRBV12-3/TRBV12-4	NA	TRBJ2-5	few	TGTGCCAGCAGTCCGTCGTGGGGTGGGGAGACCCAGTACTTC	CASSPSWGGETQYF
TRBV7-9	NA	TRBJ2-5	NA	TGTGCCAGCAGCGCCCAGCCGGGGGCAGCCCAAGAGACCCAGTACTTC	CASSAQPGAAQETQYF
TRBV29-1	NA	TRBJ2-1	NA	TGCAGCGTTGTTCTAGGGTCCCAGGGGAACTACAATGAGCAGTTCTTC	CSVVLGSQGNYNEQFF
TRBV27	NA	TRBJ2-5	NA	TGTGCCAGCAAGACCAGGGGTGCCCTCCAAGAGACCCAGTACTTC	CASKTRGALQETQYF
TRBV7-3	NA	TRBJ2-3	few	TGTGCCAGCAGCTTATCTCGGGAGAATGCGCAGTATTTT	CASSLSRENAQYF
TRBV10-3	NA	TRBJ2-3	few	TGTGCCATCAGTGAGCCTGCGGGAATCACAGATACGCAGTATTTT	CAISEPAGITDTQYF
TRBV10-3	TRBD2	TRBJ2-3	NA	TGTGCCATCAGTGGGACTAGCGAGGAAGATACGCAGTATTTT	CAISGTSEEDTQYF
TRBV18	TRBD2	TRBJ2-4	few	TGTGCCAGCTCACCGACTAGCGGGAGGGCCAAAAACATTCAGTACTTC	CASSPTSGRAKNIQYF
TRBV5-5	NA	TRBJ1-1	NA	TGTGCCAGCAGCTTGGTCCAGGGGATACTCACTGAAGCTTTCTTT	CASSLVQGILTEAFF
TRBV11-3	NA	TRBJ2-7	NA	TGTGCCAGCAGCTTAACCAGGGAATCCTACGAGCAGTACTTC	CASSLTRESYEQYF
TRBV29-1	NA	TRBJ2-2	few	TGCAGCGGCCTAACAGGTTACACCGGGGAGCTGTTTTTT	CSGLTGYTGELFF
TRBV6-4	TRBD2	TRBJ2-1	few	TGTGCCAGCAGTGAGCGGGAGGGCTACAATGAGCAGTTCTTC	CASSEREGYNEQFF
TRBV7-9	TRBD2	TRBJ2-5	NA	TGTGCCAGCGCCGGGGGGAGAGGCGCCGGATGGGAGACCCAGTACTTC	CASAGGRGAGWETQYF
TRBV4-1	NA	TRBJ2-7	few	TGCGCCAGCAGCCAAGTAGGTCTGAACGAGCAGTACTTC	CASSQVGLNEQYF
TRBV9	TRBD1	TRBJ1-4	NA	TGTGCCAGCAGCGTGCCAGGACAGGGGCACTATTCAACTAATGAAAAACTGTTTTTT	CASSVPGQGHYSTNEKLFF
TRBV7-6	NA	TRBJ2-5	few	TGTGCCAGCAGCGCCAGAGGGTTAGAGACCCAGTACTTC	CASSARGLETQYF